The 12 T cell receptor beta chains reported below all come from one sample, sequenced in a study of cytomegalovirus exposure and HLA in healthy donors. The PCR was carried out with 60 Vbeta primers and 13 Jbeta primers. Measured with immunoSEQ multiplex PCR; TCRdb has only the in-frame clones, and not every one. The sample lists 100,000 or so clones; 81% were seen once. Input material: PBMCs. These receptor sequences come from a man between 35 and 55 years old in good health and CMV-seropositive.

This rearrangement joins TRBV5-1 to TRBJ2-1; a weak D match, TRBD2 (6 bases). V was cut by 1 base and J by 4 bases, with 12 bases left in between. CDR3 length: 15 residues. The germline CDR1 and CDR2 sequences are SGHRS and YFSETQ. In DNA, the CDR3 is TGCGCCAGCAGCTTGAAAGTTAGCGGATACAATGAGCAGTTCTTC. This codes for CASSLKVSGYNEQFF.

This chain connects TRBV7-9 to TRBJ1-5; perhaps TRBD1 as D (5 bases). Per germline, CDR1 SEHNR and CDR2 FQNEAQ (reference sequence). Trimming stripped 1 base from V and 7 bases from J, with 14 bases between. The CDR3 consists of 15 residues. The CDR3 coding sequence is TGTGCCAGCAGCTTAGGTTGGGGGGAAGAGCAGCCCCAGCATTTT. This sequence encodes CASSLGWGEEQPQHF.

This clone came up a few times. This chain links TRBV19 with TRBJ1-1; D gene uncertain. The length of the CDR3 is 14 residues. Germline V gene sequence: CDR1 LNHDA, CDR2 SQIVND (reference sequence). The germline V and J ends were trimmed by 1 base and 1 base, with 7 bases remaining between them. CDR3 DNA sequence: TGTGCCAGTAGTATAGCAGTCGCGAACACTGAAGCTTTCTTT. It specifies CASSIAVANTEAFF.

This clone was detected only once. V gene TRBV7-2 combines with J gene TRBJ2-3; 10 bases are a match to TRBD2. Trimming took 1 base from V and 2 from J; bases not matched to a gene: 9. This CDR3 comprises 18 residues. From germline, CDR1 is SGHTA and CDR2 FQGNSA. CDR3 sequence: CASSLVASGRPDTDTQYF. In DNA, the CDR3 is TGTGCCAGCAGCTTAGTGGCTAGCGGGAGACCCGACACAGATACGCAGTATTTT.

The J gene is TRBJ2-5, the V gene TRBV28; TRBD1 might be the D (6 bases). Germline CDR1 is MDHEN and CDR2 is SYDVKM. CDR3 length: 14 amino acids. V lost 6 bases, J lost 1 base, and 12 bases lay in between. CDR3 residues: CASSRVQGQETQYF. The CDR3 DNA is TGTGCCAGCAGCCGAGTACAGGGCCAAGAGACCCAGTACTTC.

This chain links TRBV10-2 with TRBJ2-7, with 10 bases fitting TRBD1. J was trimmed by 2 bases and V by 6 bases; bases with no gene match: 4. The CDR3 is made up of 14 amino acids. Germline loops: CDR1 WSHSY, CDR2 SAAADI. Here the CDR3 reads CASRDRGLTYEQYF. Written as DNA, the CDR3 is TGCGCCAGCAGAGACAGGGGGCTAACCTACGAGCAGTACTTC.

This chain links TRBV6-6 with TRBJ1-4; D may be TRBD1 (6 bases). V was cut by 2 bases and J by 3 bases, with 13 bases left in between. CDR1 is MNHNY and CDR2 is SVGAGI in the germline V gene (reference sequence). The CDR3 is 16 amino acids. Here the CDR3 reads CASSYAKGGSNEKLFF. DNA for the CDR3: TGTGCCAGCAGTTACGCAAAAGGGGGTTCTAATGAAAAACTGTTTTTT.

The chain uses TRBV6-4 and TRBJ2-2, with 7 bases that match TRBD1. CDR3 length: 14 residues. V gave up 3 bases and J gave up 4 bases; unmatched junction bases: 2. CDR1 is MRHNA, CDR2 SNTAGT, per germline. CDR3 residues: CASSERGLTGELFF. CDR3 in DNA: TGTGCCAGCAGTGAGAGGGGGCTCACCGGGGAGCTGTTTTTT.

A few counts support this clone. The V call is TRBV9, the J call TRBJ1-6, with 7 bases lining up with TRBD1. V was pared by 0 bases and J by 2 bases, with 8 bases of the junction left unmatched. The CDR3 is made up of 18 amino acids. CDR1 is SGDLS, CDR2 YYNGEE, per germline. The CDR3: CASSVGQGEMAYNSPLHF. The CDR3 nucleotides are TGTGCCAGCAGCGTAGGCCAGGGGGAGATGGCCTATAATTCACCCCTCCACTTT.

The chain is built from TRBV18 and TRBJ2-7, with 10 bases aligning to TRBD2. CDR1 and CDR2 (germline): KGHSH, LQKENI. J gave up 0 bases and V 6 bases, and 8 bases lay outside the gene matches. The CDR3 is 16 residues long. CDR3 in amino acids: CASSPQAGGSSYEQYF. The CDR3 DNA sequence: TGTGCCAGCTCCCCGCAAGCGGGAGGGTCCTCCTACGAGCAGTACTTC.

This chain connects TRBV11-3 to TRBJ2-7; TRBD1 matches 7 bases. Germline values: CDR1 SGHNT, CDR2 YENEEA. With V trimmed by 5 bases and J by 0 bases, 4 bases remained unmatched. CDR3 size: 14 residues. In nucleotides, the CDR3 is TGTGCCAGCAGCCCCGGGACAGACTCCTACGAGCAGTACTTC. Encoded protein: CASSPGTDSYEQYF.

The rearrangement joins TRBV5-1 to TRBJ2-3; 9 bases are shared with TRBD2. The V gene end was trimmed by 0 bases and the J gene end by 2 bases; junction bases not matched to a gene: 4. The CDR3 length is 16 residues. Germline V gene sequence: CDR1 SGHRS, CDR2 YFSETQ. CDR3 nucleotides: TGCGCCAGCAGCTTGGGACTAGCGGACCTCACAGATACGCAGTATTTT. Residues: CASSLGLADLTDTQYF.